This TCR beta chain was profiled in a study of shared clonotypes between healthy human individuals. Generated by immunoSEQ multiplex PCR, the TCRdb table keeps only in-frame clones and is missing some. The sample lists over 1.4 million clones; about 96% were seen once. Study outcomes and limitations: Generation probability values for non-shared clonotypes were lower than those for clonotypes shared by all four donors.

This clone has only one observation. Its antigen is still unknown. This CDR3 is also generated by other DNA sequences in the sample. The CDR3 loop spans 15 amino acids. Germline V gene lookup returns CDR1 SGHRS and CDR2 YFSETQ. Trimming at V came to 2 bases and at J to 2 bases, leaving 5 bases not matched to a gene. The chain carries TRBV5-1 and TRBJ2-3; TRBD2 agrees at 7 bases. This TCR was recovered from a young man in good health. The sample consisted of naive CD4+ T cells sorted from blood. Noted subset: CD45RA+ positively selected. The CDR3 DNA reads as TGCGCCAGCAGCTTCCCTAGCGGAAACACAGATACGCAGTATTTT. Its translation is CASSFPSGNTDTQYF.